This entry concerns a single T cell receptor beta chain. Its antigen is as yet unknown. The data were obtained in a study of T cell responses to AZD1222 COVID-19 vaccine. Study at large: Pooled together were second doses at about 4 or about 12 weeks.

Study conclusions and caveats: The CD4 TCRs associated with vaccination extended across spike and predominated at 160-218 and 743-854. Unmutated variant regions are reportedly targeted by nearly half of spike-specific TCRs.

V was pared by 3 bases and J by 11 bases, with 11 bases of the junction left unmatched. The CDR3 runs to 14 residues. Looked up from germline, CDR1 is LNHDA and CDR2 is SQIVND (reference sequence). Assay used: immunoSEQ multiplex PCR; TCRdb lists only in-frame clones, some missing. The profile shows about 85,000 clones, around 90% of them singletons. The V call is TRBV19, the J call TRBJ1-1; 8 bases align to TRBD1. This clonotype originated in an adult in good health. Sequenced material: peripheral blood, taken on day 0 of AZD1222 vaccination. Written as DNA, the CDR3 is TGTGCCAGTAGTATCGAACCAGGGGGCGCGGCCGCTTTCTTT. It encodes CASSIEPGGAAAFF.